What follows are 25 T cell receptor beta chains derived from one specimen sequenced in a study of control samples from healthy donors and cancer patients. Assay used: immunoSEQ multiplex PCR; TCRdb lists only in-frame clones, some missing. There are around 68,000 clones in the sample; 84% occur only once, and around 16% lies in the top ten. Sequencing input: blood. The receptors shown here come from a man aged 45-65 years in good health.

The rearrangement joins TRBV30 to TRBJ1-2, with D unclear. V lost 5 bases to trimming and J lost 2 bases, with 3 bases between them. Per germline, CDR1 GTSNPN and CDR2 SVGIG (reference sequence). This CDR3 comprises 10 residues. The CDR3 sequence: CAWGNYGYTF. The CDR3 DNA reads TGTGCCTGGGGGAACTATGGCTACACCTTC.

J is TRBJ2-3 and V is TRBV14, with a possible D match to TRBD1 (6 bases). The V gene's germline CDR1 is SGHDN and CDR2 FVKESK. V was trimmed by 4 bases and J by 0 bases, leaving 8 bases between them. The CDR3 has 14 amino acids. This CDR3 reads CASSLDRSTDTQYF. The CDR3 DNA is TGTGCCAGCAGCCTAGACAGGAGCACAGATACGCAGTATTTT.

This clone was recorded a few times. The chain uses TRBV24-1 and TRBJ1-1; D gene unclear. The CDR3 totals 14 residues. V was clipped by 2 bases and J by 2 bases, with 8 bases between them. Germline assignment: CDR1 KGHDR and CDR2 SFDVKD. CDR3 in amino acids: CATSDSGPNTEAFF. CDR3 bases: TGTGCCACCAGTGATTCCGGGCCAAACACTGAAGCTTTCTTT.

CDR3 residues: CASSLEAGVSYEQYF. The CDR3 coding sequence is TGTGCCAGCAGCTTGGAGGCAGGGGTCTCCTACGAGCAGTACTTC. The genes are TRBV5-4 and TRBJ2-7, with D possibly being TRBD1 (6 bases). Trimming stripped 0 bases from V and 0 bases from J, with 10 bases between. Germline values: CDR1 SGHNT, CDR2 YYREEE (reference sequence). The CDR3 is 15 residues long.

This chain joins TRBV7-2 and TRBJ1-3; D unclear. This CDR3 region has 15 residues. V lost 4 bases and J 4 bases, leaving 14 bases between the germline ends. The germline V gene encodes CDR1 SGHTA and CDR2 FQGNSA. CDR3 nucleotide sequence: TGTGCCAGCAGCTACCCCGGGGAGGCCGGAAACACCATATATTTT. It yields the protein CASSYPGEAGNTIYF.

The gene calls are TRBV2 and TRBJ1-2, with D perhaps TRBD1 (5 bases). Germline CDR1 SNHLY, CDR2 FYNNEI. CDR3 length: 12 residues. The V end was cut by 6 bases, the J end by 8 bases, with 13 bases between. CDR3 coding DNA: TGTGCCAGCAGCCGGGACGGTGACGGCTACACCTTC. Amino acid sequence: CASSRDGDGYTF.

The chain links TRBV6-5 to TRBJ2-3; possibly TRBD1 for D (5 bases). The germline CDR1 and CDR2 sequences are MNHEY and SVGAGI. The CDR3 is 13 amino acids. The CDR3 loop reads CAGAGDTPDTQYF. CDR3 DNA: TGTGCTGGGGCAGGCGACACTCCAGATACGCAGTATTTT.

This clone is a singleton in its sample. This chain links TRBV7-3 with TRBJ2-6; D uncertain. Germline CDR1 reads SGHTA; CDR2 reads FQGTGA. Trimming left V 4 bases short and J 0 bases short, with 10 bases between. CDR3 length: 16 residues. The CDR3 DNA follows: TGTGCCAGCAGCTCTACACCCCTCTCTGGGGCCAACGTCCTGACTTTC. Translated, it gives CASSSTPLSGANVLTF. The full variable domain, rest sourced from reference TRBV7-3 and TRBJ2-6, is GAGVSQTPSNKVTEKGKYVELRCDPISGHTALYWYRQSLGQGPEFLIYFQGTGAADDSGLPNDRFFAVRPEGSVSTLKIQRTERGDSAVYLCASSSTPLSGANVLTFGAGSRLTVL.

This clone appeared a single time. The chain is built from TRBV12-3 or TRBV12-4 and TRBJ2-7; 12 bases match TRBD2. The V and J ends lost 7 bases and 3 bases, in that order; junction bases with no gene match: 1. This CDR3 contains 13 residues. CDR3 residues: CASKTSGSYEQYF. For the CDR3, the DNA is TGTGCCAGCAAGACTAGCGGGAGCTACGAGCAGTACTTC.

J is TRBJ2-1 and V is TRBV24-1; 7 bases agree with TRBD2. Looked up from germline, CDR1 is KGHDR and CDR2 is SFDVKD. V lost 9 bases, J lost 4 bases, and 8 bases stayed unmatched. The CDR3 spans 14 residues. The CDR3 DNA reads TGTGCCACCGAACCTAGCGGAGCTTACAATGAGCAGTTCTTC. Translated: CATEPSGAYNEQFF.

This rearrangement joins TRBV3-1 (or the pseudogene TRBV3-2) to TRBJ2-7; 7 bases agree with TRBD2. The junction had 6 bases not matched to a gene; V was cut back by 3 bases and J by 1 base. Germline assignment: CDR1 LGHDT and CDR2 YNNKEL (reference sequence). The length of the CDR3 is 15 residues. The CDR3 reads CASSQLRDYSYEQYF. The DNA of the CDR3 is TGTGCCAGCAGCCAGCTCCGGGACTATTCCTACGAGCAGTACTTC.

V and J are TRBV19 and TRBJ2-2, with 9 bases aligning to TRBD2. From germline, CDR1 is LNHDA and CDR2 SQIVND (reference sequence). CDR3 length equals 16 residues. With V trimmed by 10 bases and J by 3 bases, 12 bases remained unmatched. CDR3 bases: TGTGCCACCTCCATGGCGGGAGGGCGTTACACCGGGGAGCTGTTTTTT. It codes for CATSMAGGRYTGELFF.

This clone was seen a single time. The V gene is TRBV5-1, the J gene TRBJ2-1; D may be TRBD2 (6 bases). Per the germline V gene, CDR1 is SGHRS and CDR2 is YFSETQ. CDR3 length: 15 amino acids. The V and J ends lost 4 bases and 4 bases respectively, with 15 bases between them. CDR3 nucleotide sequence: TGCGCCAGCAGCCGAACGGGAGCTCAGTACAATGAGCAGTTCTTC. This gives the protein CASSRTGAQYNEQFF.

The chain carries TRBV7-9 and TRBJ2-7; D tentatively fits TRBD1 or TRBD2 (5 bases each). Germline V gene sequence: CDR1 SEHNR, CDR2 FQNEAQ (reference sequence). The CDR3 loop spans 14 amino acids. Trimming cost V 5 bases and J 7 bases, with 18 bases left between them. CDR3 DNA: TGTGCCAGCAGCAAGGTCCAGGGATGGGGGGAGCAGTACTTC. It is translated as CASSKVQGWGEQYF. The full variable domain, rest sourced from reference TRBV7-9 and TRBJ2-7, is DTGVSQNPRHKITKRGQNVTFRCDPISEHNRLYWYRQTLGQGPEFLTYFQNEAQLEKSRLLSDRFSAERPKGSFSTLEIQRTEQGDSAMYLCASSKVQGWGEQYFGPGTRLTVT.

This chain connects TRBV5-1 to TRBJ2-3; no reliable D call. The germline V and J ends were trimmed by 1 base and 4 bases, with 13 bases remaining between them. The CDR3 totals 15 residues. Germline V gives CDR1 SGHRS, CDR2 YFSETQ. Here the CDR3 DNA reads TGCGCCAGCAGCTTGTATTGGGTGATTTCAGATACGCAGTATTTT. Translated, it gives CASSLYWVISDTQYF.

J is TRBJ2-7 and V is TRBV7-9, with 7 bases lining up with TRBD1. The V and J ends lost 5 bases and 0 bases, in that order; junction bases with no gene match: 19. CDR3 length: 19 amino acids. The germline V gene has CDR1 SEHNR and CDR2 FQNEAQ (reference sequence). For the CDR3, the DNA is TGTGCCAGCAGCCGGATACAGGAGTGGGACAGTCCCCGCTCCTACGAGCAGTACTTC. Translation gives CASSRIQEWDSPRSYEQYF.

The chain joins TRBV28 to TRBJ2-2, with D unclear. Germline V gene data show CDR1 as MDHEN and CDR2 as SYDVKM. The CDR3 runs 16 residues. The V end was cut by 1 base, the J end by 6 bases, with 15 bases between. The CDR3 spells CASSLFEARGPGELFF. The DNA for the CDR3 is TGTGCCAGCAGTTTATTCGAGGCGCGTGGACCCGGGGAGCTGTTTTTT.

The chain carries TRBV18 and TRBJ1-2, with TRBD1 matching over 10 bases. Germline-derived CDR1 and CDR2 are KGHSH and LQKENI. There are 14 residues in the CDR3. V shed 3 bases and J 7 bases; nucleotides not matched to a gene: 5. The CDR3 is CASSPDRGLSGYTF. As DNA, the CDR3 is TGTGCCAGCTCACCGGACAGGGGGTTGAGTGGCTACACCTTC. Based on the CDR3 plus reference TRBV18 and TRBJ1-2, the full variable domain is NAGVMQNPRHLVRRRGQEARLRCSPMKGHSHVYWYRQLPEEGLKFMVYLQKENIIDESGMPKERFSAEFPKEGPSILRIQQVVRGDSAAYFCASSPDRGLSGYTFGSGTRLTVV.

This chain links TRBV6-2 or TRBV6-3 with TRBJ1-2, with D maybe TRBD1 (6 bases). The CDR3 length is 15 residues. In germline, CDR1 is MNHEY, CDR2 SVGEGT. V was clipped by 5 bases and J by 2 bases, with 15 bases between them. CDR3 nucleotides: TGTGCCAGCAGTAAGGCGGCAGGGGCCAACTATGGCTACACCTTC. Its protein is CASSKAAGANYGYTF.

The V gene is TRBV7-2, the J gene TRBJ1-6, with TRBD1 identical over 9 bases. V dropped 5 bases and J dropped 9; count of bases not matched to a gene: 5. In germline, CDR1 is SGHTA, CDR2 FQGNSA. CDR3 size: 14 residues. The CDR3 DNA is TGTGCCAGCAGCCCGGGACAGGGTCGTTCACCCCTCCACTTT. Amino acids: CASSPGQGRSPLHF.

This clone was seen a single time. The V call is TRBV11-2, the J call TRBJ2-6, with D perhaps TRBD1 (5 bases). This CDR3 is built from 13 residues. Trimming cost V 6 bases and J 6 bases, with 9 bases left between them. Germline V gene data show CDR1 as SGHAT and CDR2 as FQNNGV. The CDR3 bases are TGTGCCAGCAGAAGGGGTGTGGCCAACGTCCTGACTTTC. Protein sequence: CASRRGVANVLTF.

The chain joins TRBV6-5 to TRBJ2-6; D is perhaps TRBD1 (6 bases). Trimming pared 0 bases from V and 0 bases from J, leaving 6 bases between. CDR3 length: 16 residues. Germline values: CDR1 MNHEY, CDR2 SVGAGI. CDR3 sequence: CASSYSGGSGANVLTF. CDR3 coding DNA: TGTGCCAGCAGTTACTCAGGGGGCTCTGGGGCCAACGTCCTGACTTTC.

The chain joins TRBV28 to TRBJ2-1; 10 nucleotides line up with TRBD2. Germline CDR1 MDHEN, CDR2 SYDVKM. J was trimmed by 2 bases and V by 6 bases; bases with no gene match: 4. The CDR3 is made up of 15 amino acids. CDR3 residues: CASSRSGRTYNEQFF. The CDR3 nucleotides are TGTGCCAGCAGCCGTAGCGGGAGGACCTACAATGAGCAGTTCTTC.

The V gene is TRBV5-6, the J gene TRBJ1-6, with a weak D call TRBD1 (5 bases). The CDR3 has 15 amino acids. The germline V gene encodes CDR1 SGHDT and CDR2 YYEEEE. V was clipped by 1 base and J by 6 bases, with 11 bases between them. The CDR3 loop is CASSLTGGSNSPLHF. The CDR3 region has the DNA TGTGCCAGCAGCTTGACAGGAGGCTCTAATTCACCCCTCCACTTT.

The CDR3 DNA reads TGTGCCTGGAGCGGCGGAAATTCCTACGAGCAGTACTTC. Its protein product is CAWSGGNSYEQYF. The chain employs TRBV30 and TRBJ2-7; D is unresolved. The V gene's germline CDR1 is GTSNPN and CDR2 SVGIG (reference sequence). V was cut by 3 bases and J by 1 base, with 10 bases left in between. This CDR3 contains 13 residues. Variable domain in full (rest from reference TRBV30 and TRBJ2-7): SQTIHQWPATLVQPVGSPLSLECTVEGTSNPNLYWYRQAAGRGLQLLFYSVGIGQISSEVPQNLSASRPQDRQFILSSKKLLLSDSGFYLCAWSGGNSYEQYFGPGTRLTVT.